The 26 T cell receptor beta chains reported below all come from one sample, sequenced in a study of CD8 T cells in ankylosing spondylitis (dated by TCRdb to about 2017). Study-level results and caveats: A TCR beta motif of about 8 highly homologous amino acid variants appeared characteristic of blood from ankylosing spondylitis patients.

Library preparation used 5' RACE. Sequencer: Illumina HiSeq 2500. TCRdb reprocessed the public reads (quality trimming at Q25 with fastp, clone calling with MiXCR) and kept in-frame beta chains. All rows with the same CDR3 protein become a single entry with the most common DNA and genes. Across this sample there are some 200,000 distinct CDR3 sequences, with around 7.9% seen only once. The ten largest clonotypes hold 13% to 15% of the sample. These receptors' targets are unknown. Sequenced sample: blood, either unsorted or a sorted T cell fraction (not recorded which). These receptors came from a male donor with ankylosing spondylitis.

This clonotype was seen at least ten times. The V call is TRBV6-2 or TRBV6-3, the J call TRBJ1-1; TRBD1 might be the D (6 bases). The CDR3 runs 18 residues. Trimming left V 2 bases short and J 0 bases short, with 19 bases between. Per germline, CDR1 MNHEY and CDR2 SVGEGT. The CDR3 sequence: CASSYPSPRQALNTEAFF. Here the CDR3 DNA reads TGTGCCAGCAGTTACCCCAGCCCTCGACAGGCTCTGAACACTGAAGCTTTCTTT.

This clonotype was seen ten or more times. The V gene is TRBV7-9, the J gene TRBJ2-7; TRBD2 aligns across 11 bases. Germline V gives CDR1 SEHNR, CDR2 FQNEAQ (reference sequence). There are 15 residues in the CDR3. After removal of 4 bases from V and 1 base from J, the junction contained 3 bases not matched to a gene. The CDR3 DNA reads TGTGCCAGCAGCTCTACTAGCGGGAGATCCTACGAGCAGTACTTC. Translating it yields CASSSTSGRSYEQYF.

This chain joins TRBV10-3 and TRBJ2-5; TRBD1 matches at 8 bases. The CDR3 is 14 residues long. The germline V gene encodes CDR1 ENHRY and CDR2 SYGVKD. V trimming: 7 bases; J trimming: 5 bases; junction bases outside the gene matches: 9. The CDR3 spells CAIKTTGVRETQYF. CDR3 nucleotide sequence: TGTGCCATCAAAACGACAGGGGTCCGCGAGACCCAGTACTTC.

The V and J genes are TRBV5-4 and TRBJ2-1; 10 bases fit TRBD2. Germline CDR1 reads SGHNT; CDR2 reads YYREEE (reference sequence). The CDR3 is 19 residues long. V dropped 0 bases and J dropped 6; count of bases not matched to a gene: 15. This CDR3 reads CASSLELAGASFVANEQFF. The CDR3 DNA follows: TGTGCCAGCAGCTTGGAGCTAGCGGGAGCCTCTTTCGTCGCCAATGAGCAGTTCTTC.

This chain connects TRBV6-1 to TRBJ1-5, with D perhaps matching TRBD1 (6 bases). With 6 bases removed from V and 2 bases from J, the gap between germline ends came to 8 bases. The germline V gene has CDR1 MNHNS and CDR2 SASEGT. The CDR3 totals 13 residues. The DNA for the CDR3 is TGTGCCAGCAGGCCAGGGGGCAATCAGCCCCAGCATTTT. This encodes CASRPGGNQPQHF.

This clonotype was found many times. CDR3 bases: TGTGCCAGCAGCAAAGAGACCCAGTACTTC. Translating gives CASSKETQYF. V gene TRBV28 combines with J gene TRBJ2-5, with D hard to call. CDR3 length: 10 amino acids. CDR1 and CDR2 from the germline V gene are MDHEN and SYDVKM. With 6 bases removed from V and 3 bases from J, the gap between germline ends came to 2 bases. The whole variable domain, filled in from reference TRBV28 and TRBJ2-5, reads DVKVTQSSRYLVKRTGEKVFLECVQDMDHENMFWYRQDPGLGLRLIYFSYDVKMKEKGDIPEGYSVSREKKERFSLILESASTNQTSMYLCASSKETQYFGPGTRLLVL.

This clonotype appeared a few times. This chain links TRBV20-1 with TRBJ2-7; 14 bases fit TRBD2. Germline V gene sequence: CDR1 DFQATT, CDR2 SNEGSKA (reference sequence). This CDR3 contains 18 residues. The V gene end was trimmed by 3 bases and the J gene end by 0 bases; junction bases not matched to a gene: 10. DNA of the CDR3: TGCAGTGCTAGCTTACCGGGACTAGCGGGAGAGAACTCCTACGAGCAGTACTTC. Translation: CSASLPGLAGENSYEQYF.

A few counts support this clonotype. The rearrangement uses TRBV4-3 and TRBJ1-1; D not resolved. The V gene lost 1 base and the J gene lost 4 bases, with 13 bases spanning the gap. Germline lookup yields CDR1 LGHNA and CDR2 YSLEER. This CDR3 region has 15 residues. The CDR3 DNA is TGCGCCAGCAGCCAAGTTTTAGGAGCCGGCACTGAAGCTTTCTTT. Translation gives CASSQVLGAGTEAFF.

The table lists this clonotype with many counts. The V and J genes are TRBV7-9 and TRBJ2-7; D gene ambiguous. Germline V lookup: CDR1 SEHNR, CDR2 FQNEAQ (reference sequence). The CDR3 is 11 amino acids. Between the trimmed V and J ends, which lost 2 bases and 7 bases, there was a span of 6 bases. CDR3 sequence reads: CASSLTEEQYF. In DNA, the CDR3 is TGTGCCAGCAGCTTAACGGAGGAGCAGTACTTC. The full variable domain, with the rest looked up from reference TRBV7-9 and TRBJ2-7, is DTGVSQNPRHKITKRGQNVTFRCDPISEHNRLYWYRQTLGQGPEFLTYFQNEAQLEKSRLLSDRFSAERPKGSFSTLEIQRTEQGDSAMYLCASSLTEEQYFGPGTRLTVT.

This clonotype was picked up many times. The chain is built from TRBV29-1 and TRBJ2-7, with 8 bases lining up with TRBD1. This CDR3 contains 13 residues. Trimming at V came to 5 bases and at J to 1 base, leaving 4 bases not matched to a gene. CDR1 is SQVTM, CDR2 ANQGSEA, per germline. The CDR3 loop is CSVMTGDSYEQYF. CDR3 nucleotides: TGCAGCGTTATGACAGGGGATTCCTACGAGCAGTACTTC.

In its sample, this clonotype was seen many times. The chain links TRBV11-2 to TRBJ2-3; D gene ambiguous. CDR3 length: 17 amino acids. Deletions cut 0 bases from V and 6 bases from J, with 19 bases between. The germline gives CDR1 SGHAT, CDR2 FQNNGV. This CDR3 is CASSLEGQRFLGDTQYF. The CDR3 nucleotides are TGTGCCAGCAGCTTAGAAGGTCAGAGGTTTCTCGGGGATACGCAGTATTTT.

This clonotype was observed at least ten times. The chain has TRBV5-1 and TRBJ2-7; maybe TRBD2 (5 bases). V was pared by 0 bases and J by 3 bases, with 10 bases between. The CDR3 is 14 amino acids. CDR1 is SGHRS and CDR2 is YFSETQ in the germline V gene. The CDR3 coding sequence is TGCGCCAGCAGCTTGGGCCCGGGGAGCTACGAGCAGTACTTC. Translation gives CASSLGPGSYEQYF.

This clonotype came up many times. The chain joins TRBV29-1 to TRBJ1-4; a weak D match, TRBD1 (5 bases). This CDR3 spans 13 amino acids. V shed 3 bases and J shed 8 bases, with 13 bases lying between them. CDR1 and CDR2 (germline): SQVTM, ANQGSEA. The CDR3, as DNA: TGCAGCGTTGACAGGGAGACTTGGGAAAAACTGTTTTTT. The encoded protein is CSVDRETWEKLFF.

V is TRBV3-1 and J is TRBJ2-7, with a possible D match to TRBD1 (6 bases). Germline CDR1 reads LGHDT; CDR2 reads YNNKEL (reference sequence). The CDR3 is 18 residues long. The V and J ends lost 0 bases and 3 bases respectively, with 21 bases between them. The CDR3 is CASSQDLRGRGGSYEQYF. DNA for the CDR3: TGTGCCAGCAGCCAAGATTTGAGGGGAAGAGGGGGAAGCTACGAGCAGTACTTC.

Regarding this clonotype: The final CDR3 position lacks the conserved phenylalanine or tryptophan, pointing to a likely read error. The chain uses TRBV29-1 and TRBJ2-1; no clear D gene. The germline V gene encodes CDR1 SQVTM and CDR2 ANQGSEA. Trimming pared 1 base from V and 9 bases from J, leaving 4 bases between. CDR3 length: 10 residues. CDR3 coding DNA: TGCAGCGTTGAAGTTTTTGAGCAGTTCTCC. This codes for CSVEVFEQFS.

This clonotype was recorded many times. The rearrangement joins TRBV9 to TRBJ2-5; TRBD1 matches at 9 bases. This CDR3 has 15 amino acids. Germline CDR1 is SGDLS and CDR2 is YYNGEE. J was trimmed by 5 bases and V by 4 bases; bases with no gene match: 9. This CDR3 reads CASSPYRGPGETQYF. The CDR3 DNA is TGTGCCAGCAGCCCGTACAGGGGGCCCGGGGAGACCCAGTACTTC.

This clonotype was recorded many times. The V and J genes are TRBV7-9 and TRBJ2-1, with D tentatively TRBD2 (5 bases). V lost 1 base to trimming and J lost 7 bases, with 17 bases between them. CDR3 length: 16 residues. Germline assignment: CDR1 SEHNR and CDR2 FQNEAQ (reference sequence). The CDR3, as DNA: TGTGCCAGCAGCTTAGGATACGGGGTTCCACCTAATGAGCAGTTCTTC. Translation: CASSLGYGVPPNEQFF.

This clonotype was seen repeatedly, ten times or more. CDR3: CASSRERSSGSIEQYF. DNA for the CDR3: TGCGCCAGCAGCCGAGAGAGGTCTAGCGGGAGTATCGAGCAGTACTTC. J is TRBJ2-7 and V is TRBV4-3, with TRBD2 matching 10 bases. The CDR3 runs 16 residues. The J segment lost 6 bases and the V segment lost 4 bases, leaving 12 bases of the junction unmatched. Per germline, CDR1 LGHNA and CDR2 YSLEER.

This clonotype came up a few times. The rearrangement links TRBV28 to TRBJ2-1, with 10 bases that match TRBD2. V was clipped by 6 bases and J by 2 bases; unmatched bases: 7. CDR3 length equals 16 residues. Germline V gene sequence: CDR1 MDHEN, CDR2 SYDVKM. For the CDR3, the DNA is TGTGCCAGCAGAACCTTAGCGGGAGGTCCCTACAATGAGCAGTTCTTC. Translating it yields CASRTLAGGPYNEQFF.

This clonotype has a count of ten or more. CDR3 loop: CASSPSLGQRFYEQYF. Written as DNA, the CDR3 is TGTGCCAGCAGCCCCTCGTTGGGACAGAGATTCTACGAGCAGTACTTC. The V call is TRBV7-6, the J call TRBJ2-7; 7 nucleotides match TRBD1. The length of the CDR3 is 16 residues. J was trimmed by 3 bases and V by 5 bases; bases with no gene match: 13. The germline V gene encodes CDR1 SGHVS and CDR2 FNYEAQ.

The rearrangement uses TRBV7-8 and TRBJ1-1; D is uncertain. V lost 5 bases to trimming and J lost 10 bases, with 11 bases between them. The CDR3 is 11 amino acids. CDR1 is SGHVS, CDR2 FQNEAQ, per germline. CDR3 in amino acids: CASSRERGAFF. In DNA, the CDR3 is TGTGCCAGCAGCCGGGAACGGGGAGCTTTCTTT.

This clonotype was seen ten or more times. The V gene is TRBV7-9, the J gene TRBJ2-1, with 8 bases fitting TRBD1. CDR3 length: 17 residues. The J segment lost 1 base and the V segment lost 5 bases, leaving 10 bases of the junction unmatched. CDR1 is SEHNR and CDR2 is FQNEAQ in the germline V gene (reference sequence). For the CDR3, the DNA is TGTGCCAGCAGCCCGCGGGGTACAGGGGGTTCCTACAATGAGCAGTTCTTC. This translates into CASSPRGTGGSYNEQFF.

In its sample, this clonotype was seen many times. Its ends do not fully match the called genes, so a read error is possible. The V and J genes are TRBV7-2 and TRBJ2-2; 11 positions agree with TRBD1. Germline CDR1 is SGHTA and CDR2 is FQGNSA. The CDR3 is 14 residues long. The DNA for the CDR3 is TGTGCCAGCAGCTTAGTGTCGGGACAGGGGGAACTGTTTTTT. This translates into CASSLVSGQGELFF.

This clonotype has a count of ten or more. Here the CDR3 DNA reads TGCAGTGCTAGGAAAGGGACAGGGGAACTCGATACGCAGTATTTT. Amino acids: CSARKGTGELDTQYF. The chain joins TRBV20-1 to TRBJ2-3; the match to TRBD1 covers 10 bases. V dropped 3 bases and J dropped 6; count of bases not matched to a gene: 9. This CDR3 is built from 15 residues. The germline gives CDR1 DFQATT, CDR2 SNEGSKA (reference sequence).

At least ten counts were recorded for this clonotype. The chain recombines TRBV20-1 with TRBJ2-1, with D possibly being TRBD2 (6 bases). V lost 0 bases and J lost 10, with 13 bases in between. CDR1 is DFQATT and CDR2 is SNEGSKA in the germline V gene (reference sequence). CDR3 length: 13 residues. CDR3: CSARDRGGNEQFF. DNA of the CDR3: TGCAGTGCTAGAGATCGGGGCGGGAACGAGCAGTTCTTC.

This clonotype was observed many times. The chain uses TRBV7-2 and TRBJ1-1; D is undetermined. CDR3 size: 15 residues. V lost 5 bases, J lost 1 base, and 14 bases lay in between. Germline CDR1 SGHTA, CDR2 FQGNSA. CDR3 DNA sequence: TGTGCCAGCAGCCAAGAAAGGGCCAGGAACACTGAAGCTTTCTTT. Translation gives CASSQERARNTEAFF.